This TCR beta chain was found in a study of blood T cell repertoires in COVID-19. The V gene end was trimmed by 3 bases and the J gene end by 5 bases; junction bases not matched to a gene: 12. The germline CDR1 and CDR2 sequences are DFQATT and SNEGSKA (reference sequence). This CDR3 comprises 15 residues. The data were produced by immunoSEQ multiplex PCR, yet TCRdb's version contains in-frame clones alone and is incomplete. This sample has approximately 200,000 clones; 90% occur once, and the top ten carry 2.7%. In this sample, this clone turned up once. This TCR came from a man between 25 and 39 years old with COVID-19, enrolled during active disease. The specimen sequenced was peripheral blood. J is TRBJ2-5 and V is TRBV20-1, with TRBD1 matching over 7 bases. CDR3 DNA sequence: TGCAGTGCTAGTATTACAGGGGTTGGTTTGGAGACCCAGTACTTC. Translating gives CSASITGVGLETQYF.